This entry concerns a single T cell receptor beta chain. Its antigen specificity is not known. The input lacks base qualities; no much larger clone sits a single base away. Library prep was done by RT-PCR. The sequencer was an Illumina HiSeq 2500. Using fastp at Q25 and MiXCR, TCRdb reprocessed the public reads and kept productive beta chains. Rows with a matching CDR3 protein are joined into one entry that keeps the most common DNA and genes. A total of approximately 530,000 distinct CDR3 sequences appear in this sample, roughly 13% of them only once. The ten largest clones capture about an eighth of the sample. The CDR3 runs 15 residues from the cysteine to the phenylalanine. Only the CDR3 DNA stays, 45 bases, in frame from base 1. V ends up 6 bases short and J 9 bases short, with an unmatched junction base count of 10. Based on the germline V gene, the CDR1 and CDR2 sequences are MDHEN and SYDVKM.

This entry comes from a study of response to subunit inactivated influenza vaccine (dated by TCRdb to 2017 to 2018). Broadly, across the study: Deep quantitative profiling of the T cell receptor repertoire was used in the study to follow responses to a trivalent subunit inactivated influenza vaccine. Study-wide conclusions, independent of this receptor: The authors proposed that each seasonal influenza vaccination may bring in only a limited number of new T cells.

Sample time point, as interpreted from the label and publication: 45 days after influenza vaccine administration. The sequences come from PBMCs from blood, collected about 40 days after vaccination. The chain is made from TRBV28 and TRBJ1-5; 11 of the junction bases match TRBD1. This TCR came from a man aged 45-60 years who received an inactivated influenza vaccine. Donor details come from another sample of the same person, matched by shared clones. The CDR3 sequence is CASRRTGGAFRPQHF. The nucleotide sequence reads TGTGCCAGCAGAAGGACAGGGGGCGCGTTTAGGCCCCAGCATTTT. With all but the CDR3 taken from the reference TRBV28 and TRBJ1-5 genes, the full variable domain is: DVKVTQSSRYLVKRTGEKVFLECVQDMDHENMFWYRQDPGLGLRLIYFSYDVKMKEKGDIPEGYSVSREKKERFSLILESASTNQTSMYLCASRRTGGAFRPQHFGDGTRLSIL.